This TCR beta chain was obtained from a study of blood T cell repertoires in COVID-19. Study context: COVID-19 samples from acute and convalescent phases originated in the United States, Italy and Spain. Nucleic acid was either cDNA or gDNA, and it came from T cells, B-cell-depleted T cells, or PBMCs.

J gave up 7 bases and V 1 base, and 3 bases lay outside the gene matches. Germline CDR1 and CDR2: SQVTM and ANQGSEA. The CDR3 consists of 13 residues. Data came from immunoSEQ multiplex PCR; TCRdb stores just in-frame clones and leaves some out. The profile shows 160,000 or so clones, about 85% of them singletons. This rearrangement joins TRBV29-1 to TRBJ1-2, with 10 positions matching TRBD1. This receptor was taken from a middle-aged man with acute or convalescent COVID-19. The specimen sequenced was peripheral blood. The CDR3 protein is CSVEGGTGVGYTF. The CDR3 DNA reads TGCAGCGTTGAAGGCGGGACAGGGGTTGGCTACACCTTC.